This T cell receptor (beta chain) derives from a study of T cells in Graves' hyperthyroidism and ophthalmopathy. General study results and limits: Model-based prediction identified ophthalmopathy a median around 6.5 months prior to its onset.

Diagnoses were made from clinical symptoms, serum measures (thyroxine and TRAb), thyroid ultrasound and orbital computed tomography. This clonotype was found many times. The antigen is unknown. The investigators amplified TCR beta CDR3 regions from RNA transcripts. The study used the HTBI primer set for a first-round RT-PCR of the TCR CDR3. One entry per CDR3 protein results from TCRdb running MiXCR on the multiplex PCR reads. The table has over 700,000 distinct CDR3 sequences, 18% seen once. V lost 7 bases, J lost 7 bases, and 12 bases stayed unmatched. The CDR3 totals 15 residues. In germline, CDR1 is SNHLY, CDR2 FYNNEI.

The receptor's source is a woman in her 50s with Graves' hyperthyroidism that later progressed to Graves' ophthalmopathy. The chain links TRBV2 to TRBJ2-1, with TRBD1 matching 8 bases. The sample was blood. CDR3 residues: CASTRRTGGRNEQFF. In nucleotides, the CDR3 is TGTGCCAGCACCCGCCGCACAGGGGGTCGAAATGAGCAGTTCTTC.